A single TCR beta chain is shown here with its context. The sample comes from a study of blood T cell repertoires in COVID-19. Study as a whole: Collection of acute and convalescent COVID-19 samples took place in the United States, Italy and Spain. In each case, the material was cDNA or gDNA derived from T cells, B-cell-depleted T cells, or PBMCs.

Germline trimming cut 0 bases from V and 7 bases from J; bases unmatched to any gene: 9. The CDR3 runs 17 residues. Germline V gene sequence: CDR1 ENHRY, CDR2 SYGVKD. Source study methods: Amplification of reference gene primers provided the estimated nucleated cell counts. Generated by immunoSEQ multiplex PCR, the TCRdb table keeps only in-frame clones and is missing some. The D gene and trimming were derived from the DNA, and the V and J assignments and clone size from that table. The table shows just over 60,000 clones, with 65% to 85% occurring only once. This clonotype originated in a woman aged 80 or over with active or convalescent COVID-19. The chain uses TRBV10-3 and TRBJ2-1; 10 bases line up with TRBD1. The sample was peripheral blood. The CDR3 DNA is TGTGCCATCAGTGAGTCGGAGACAGGGGGCAGTCGAAATGAGCAGTTCTTC. It translates to CAISESETGGSRNEQFF.